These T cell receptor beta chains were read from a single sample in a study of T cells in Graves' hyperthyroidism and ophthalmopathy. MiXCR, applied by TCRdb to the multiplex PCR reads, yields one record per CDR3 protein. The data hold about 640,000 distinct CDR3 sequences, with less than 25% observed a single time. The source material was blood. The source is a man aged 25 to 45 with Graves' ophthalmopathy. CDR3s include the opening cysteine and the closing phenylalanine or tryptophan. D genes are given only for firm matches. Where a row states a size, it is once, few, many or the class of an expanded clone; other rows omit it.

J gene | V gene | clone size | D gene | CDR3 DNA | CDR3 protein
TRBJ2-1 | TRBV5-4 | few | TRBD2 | TGTGCCAGCAGCGAGACTAGCGGGCCATACAATGAGCAGTTCTTC | CASSETSGPYNEQFF
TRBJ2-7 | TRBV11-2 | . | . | TGTGCCAGCAGCTTGGGGACACAAAGGGGGGAGCAGTACTTC | CASSLGTQRGEQYF
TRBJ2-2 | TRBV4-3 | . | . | TGCGCCAGCAGCCGGGTCGTCGGCAGCACCGGGGAGCTGTTTTTT | CASSRVVGSTGELFF
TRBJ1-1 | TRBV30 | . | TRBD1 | TGTGCCTGGATCCCCCTAGGACAGGTGAACACTGAAGCTTTCTTT | CAWIPLGQVNTEAFF
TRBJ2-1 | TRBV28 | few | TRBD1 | TGTGCCGTGGCGACAGGGGCGGGAAATGAGCAGTTCTTC | CAVATGAGNEQFF
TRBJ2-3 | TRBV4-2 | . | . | TGTGCCAGCAGCCAAGAGGAGCTGACTGATACGCAGTATTTT | CASSQEELTDTQYF
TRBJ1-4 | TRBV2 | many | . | TGTGCCAGCAGTGAAGTGGAAAGGAGTGAAAAACTGTTTTTT | CASSEVERSEKLFF
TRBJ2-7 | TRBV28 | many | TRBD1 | TGTGCCAGCAGTCGACAGGGGAGCTCCTACGAGCAGTACTTC | CASSRQGSSYEQYF
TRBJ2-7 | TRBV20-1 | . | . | TGCAGTGCTAGAGACGGTTTTGCGTACGAGCAGTACTTC | CSARDGFAYEQYF
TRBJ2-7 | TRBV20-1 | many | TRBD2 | TGCAGTGCTAGGATGGGAGCGGGAGGCTACGAGCAGTACTTC | CSARMGAGGYEQYF
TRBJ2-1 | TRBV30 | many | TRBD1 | TGTGCCTGGAACCAACCGGGACAGGGTCGAAATGAGCAGTTCTTC | CAWNQPGQGRNEQFF
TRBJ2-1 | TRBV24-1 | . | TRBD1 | TGTGCCACCAGTGACACGGACAGGGCGTACAATGAGCAGTTCTTC | CATSDTDRAYNEQFF
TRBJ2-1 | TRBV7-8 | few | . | TGTGCCAGCAGCTTGAAACGGGAATTCAATATGGAGCAGTTCTTC | CASSLKREFNMEQFF
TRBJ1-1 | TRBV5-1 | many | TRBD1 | TGCGCCAGCAGCGGGACAGGGGCGATTAATGAAGCTTTCTTT | CASSGTGAINEAFF
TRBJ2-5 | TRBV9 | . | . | TGTGCCAGCAGCAAACCGGGCGGCCAAGAGACCCAGTACTTC | CASSKPGGQETQYF
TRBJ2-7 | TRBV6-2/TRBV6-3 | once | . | TGTGCCAGCAGTTACAAACCTTCCTACGAGCAGTACTTC | CASSYKPSYEQYF
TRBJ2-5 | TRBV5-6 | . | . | TGTGCCAGCAGCTTACAGGGGGGGGGGACCCAGTACTTC | CASSLQGGGTQYF
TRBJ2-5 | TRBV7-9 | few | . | TGTGCCAGCAGCTCCCGAAGGGGGGAGTGGACCCAGTACTTC | CASSSRRGEWTQYF
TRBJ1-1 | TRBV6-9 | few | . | TGTGCCAGCAGTTACGGGGGTTCGGTGAACACTGAAGCTTTCTTT | CASSYGGSVNTEAFF
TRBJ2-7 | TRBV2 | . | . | TGTGCCAGCGAAAAACAGGGAAGCTCCTACGAGCAGTACTTC | CASEKQGSSYEQYF
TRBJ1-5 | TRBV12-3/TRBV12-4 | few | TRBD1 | TGTGCCAGCAGTCCAACGACAGGGGGACGCAATCAGCCCCAGCATTTT | CASSPTTGGRNQPQHF
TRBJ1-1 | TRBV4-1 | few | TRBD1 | TGCGCCAGCAGCCCCGGACAGGGGGCTGGCACTGAAGCTTTCTTT | CASSPGQGAGTEAFF